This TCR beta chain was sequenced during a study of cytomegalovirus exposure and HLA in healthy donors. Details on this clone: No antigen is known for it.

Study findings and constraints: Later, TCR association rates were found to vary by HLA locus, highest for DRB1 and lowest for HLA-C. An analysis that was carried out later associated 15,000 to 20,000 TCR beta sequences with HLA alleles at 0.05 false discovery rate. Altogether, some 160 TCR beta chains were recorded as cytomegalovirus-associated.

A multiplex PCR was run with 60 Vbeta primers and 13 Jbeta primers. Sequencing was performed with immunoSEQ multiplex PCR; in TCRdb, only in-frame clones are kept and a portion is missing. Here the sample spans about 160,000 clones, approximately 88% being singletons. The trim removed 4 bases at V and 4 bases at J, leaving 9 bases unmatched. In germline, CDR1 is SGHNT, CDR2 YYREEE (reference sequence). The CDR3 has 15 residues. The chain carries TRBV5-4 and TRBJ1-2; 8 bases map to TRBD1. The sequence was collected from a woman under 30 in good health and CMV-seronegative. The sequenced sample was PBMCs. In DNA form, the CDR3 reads TGTGCCAGCAGCCCAATCGACAGGGGAACCTATGGCTACACCTTC. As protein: CASSPIDRGTYGYTF.